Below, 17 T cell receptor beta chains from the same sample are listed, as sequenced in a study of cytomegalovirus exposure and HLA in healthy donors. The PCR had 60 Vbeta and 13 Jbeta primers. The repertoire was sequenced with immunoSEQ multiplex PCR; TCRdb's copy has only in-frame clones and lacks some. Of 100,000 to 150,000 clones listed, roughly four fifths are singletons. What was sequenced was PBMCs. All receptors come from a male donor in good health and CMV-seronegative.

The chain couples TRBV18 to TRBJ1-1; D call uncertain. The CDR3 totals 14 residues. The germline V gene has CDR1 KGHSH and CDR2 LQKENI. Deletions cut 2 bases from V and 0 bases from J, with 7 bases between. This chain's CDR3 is CASSPTQMNTEAFF. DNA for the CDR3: TGTGCCAGCTCACCAACACAGATGAACACTGAAGCTTTCTTT.

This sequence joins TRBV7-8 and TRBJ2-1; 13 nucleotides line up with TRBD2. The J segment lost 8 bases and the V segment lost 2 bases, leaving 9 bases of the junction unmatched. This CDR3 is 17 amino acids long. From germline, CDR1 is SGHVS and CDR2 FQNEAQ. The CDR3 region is CASSLPRTSGSWDEQFF. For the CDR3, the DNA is TGTGCCAGCAGCTTACCCCGGACTAGCGGGAGCTGGGATGAGCAGTTCTTC.

CDR3 nucleotides: TGTGCCAGCAGCACCTGGACAGGGATTAGCAATCAGCCCCAGCATTTT. This gives the protein CASSTWTGISNQPQHF. The chain recombines TRBV5-6 with TRBJ1-5; 8 bases match TRBD1. Germline CDR1 SGHDT, CDR2 YYEEEE. V lost 4 bases, J lost 0 bases, and 6 bases stayed unmatched. The CDR3 runs 16 residues.

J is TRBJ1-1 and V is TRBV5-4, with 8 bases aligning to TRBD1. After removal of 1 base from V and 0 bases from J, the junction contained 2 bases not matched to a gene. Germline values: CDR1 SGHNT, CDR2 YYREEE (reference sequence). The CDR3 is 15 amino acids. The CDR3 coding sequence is TGTGCCAGCAGCTTGACAGGGGGGCTGAACACTGAAGCTTTCTTT. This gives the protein CASSLTGGLNTEAFF. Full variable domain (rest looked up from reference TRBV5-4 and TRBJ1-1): ETGVTQSPTHLIKTRGQQVTLRCSSQSGHNTVSWYQQALGQGPQFIFQYYREEENGRGNFPPRFSGLQFPNYSSELNVNALELDDSALYLCASSLTGGLNTEAFFGQGTRLTVV.

The CDR3 DNA sequence: TGTGCCAGCAGCTTAAATCGGGGGGGTCCCAAGACCCAGTACTTC. It specifies CASSLNRGGPKTQYF. The chain combines TRBV7-2 with TRBJ2-5; 8 bases line up with TRBD2. The CDR3 has 15 residues. V dropped 2 bases and J dropped 6; count of bases not matched to a gene: 8. Germline CDR1 reads SGHTA; CDR2 reads FQGNSA.

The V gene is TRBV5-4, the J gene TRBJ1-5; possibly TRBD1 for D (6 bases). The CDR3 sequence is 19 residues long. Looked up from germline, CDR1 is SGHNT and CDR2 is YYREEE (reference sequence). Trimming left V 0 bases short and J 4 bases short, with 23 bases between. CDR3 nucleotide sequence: TGTGCCAGCAGCTTGGGACAGGTTCTCCGGTACGACCCTAATCAGCCCCAGCATTTT. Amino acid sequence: CASSLGQVLRYDPNQPQHF.

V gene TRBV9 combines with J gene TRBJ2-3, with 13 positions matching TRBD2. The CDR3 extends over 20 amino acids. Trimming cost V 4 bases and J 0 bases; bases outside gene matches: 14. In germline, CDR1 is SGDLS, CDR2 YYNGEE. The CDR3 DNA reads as TGTGCCAGCAGCCCCAAGACCGGGACTAGCGGGACCCATAGCACAGATACGCAGTATTTT. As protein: CASSPKTGTSGTHSTDTQYF.

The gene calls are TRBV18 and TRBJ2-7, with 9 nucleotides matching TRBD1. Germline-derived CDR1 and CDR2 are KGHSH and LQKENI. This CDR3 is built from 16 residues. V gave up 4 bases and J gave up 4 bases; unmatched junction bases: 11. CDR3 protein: CASSLLPLTGGYEQYF. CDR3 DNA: TGTGCCAGCTCACTCCTACCCTTGACAGGGGGTTACGAGCAGTACTTC. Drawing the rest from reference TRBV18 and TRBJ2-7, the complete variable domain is NAGVMQNPRHLVRRRGQEARLRCSPMKGHSHVYWYRQLPEEGLKFMVYLQKENIIDESGMPKERFSAEFPKEGPSILRIQQVVRGDSAAYFCASSLLPLTGGYEQYFGPGTRLTVT.

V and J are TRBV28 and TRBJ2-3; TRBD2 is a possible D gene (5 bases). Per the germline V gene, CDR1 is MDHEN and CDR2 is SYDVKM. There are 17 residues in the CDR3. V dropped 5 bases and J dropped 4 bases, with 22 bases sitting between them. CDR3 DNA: TGTGCCAGCAGTCGGGATGGACCCCCGAGCCCCGCAGATACGCAGTATTTT. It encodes CASSRDGPPSPADTQYF.

The CDR3 reads CSVGQGAYEQYF. CDR3 coding DNA: TGCAGCGTTGGACAGGGCGCCTACGAGCAGTACTTC. V and J are TRBV29-1 and TRBJ2-7; 7 bases are a match to TRBD1. The CDR3 has 12 residues. V lost 4 bases and J lost 2; bases outside the gene matches: 2. Germline assignment: CDR1 SQVTM and CDR2 ANQGSEA.

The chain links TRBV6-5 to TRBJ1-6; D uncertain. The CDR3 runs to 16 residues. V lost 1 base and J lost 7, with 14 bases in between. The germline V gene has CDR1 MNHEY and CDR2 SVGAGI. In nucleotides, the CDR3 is TGTGCCAGCAGTTACTTCTCCTCGGGGTTAAATTCACCCCTCCACTTT. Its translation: CASSYFSSGLNSPLHF.

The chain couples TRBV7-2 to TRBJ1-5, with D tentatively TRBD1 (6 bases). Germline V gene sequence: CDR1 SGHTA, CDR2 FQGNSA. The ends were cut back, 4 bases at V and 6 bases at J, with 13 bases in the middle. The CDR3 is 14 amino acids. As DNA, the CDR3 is TGTGCCAGCAGCTCCGGGACACCCGGTCAGCCCCAGCATTTT. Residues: CASSSGTPGQPQHF.

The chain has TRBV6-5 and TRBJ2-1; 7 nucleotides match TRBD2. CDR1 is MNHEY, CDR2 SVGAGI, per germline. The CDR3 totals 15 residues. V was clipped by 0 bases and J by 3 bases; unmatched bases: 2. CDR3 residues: CASSYSRTSYNEQFF. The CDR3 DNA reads TGTGCCAGCAGTTACTCCAGGACTAGCTACAATGAGCAGTTCTTC.

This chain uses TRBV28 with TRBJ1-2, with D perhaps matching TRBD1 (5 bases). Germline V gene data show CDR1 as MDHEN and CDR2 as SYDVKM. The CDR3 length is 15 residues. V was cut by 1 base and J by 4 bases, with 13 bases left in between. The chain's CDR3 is CASSLSDRTSYGYTF. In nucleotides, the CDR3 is TGTGCCAGCAGTTTATCCGACAGAACCTCCTATGGCTACACCTTC.

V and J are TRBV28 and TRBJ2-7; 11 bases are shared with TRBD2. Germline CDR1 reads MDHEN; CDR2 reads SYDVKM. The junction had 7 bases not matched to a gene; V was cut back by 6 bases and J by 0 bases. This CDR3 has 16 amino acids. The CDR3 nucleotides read TGTGCCAGCAGGCCCGGACTAGCGGGTAACTCCTACGAGCAGTACTTC. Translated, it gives CASRPGLAGNSYEQYF.

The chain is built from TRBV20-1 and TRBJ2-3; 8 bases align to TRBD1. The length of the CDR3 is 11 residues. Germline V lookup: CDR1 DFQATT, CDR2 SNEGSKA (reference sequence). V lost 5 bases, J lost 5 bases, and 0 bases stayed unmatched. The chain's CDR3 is CSAGQGDTQYF. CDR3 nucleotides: TGCAGTGCTGGACAGGGAGATACGCAGTATTTT.

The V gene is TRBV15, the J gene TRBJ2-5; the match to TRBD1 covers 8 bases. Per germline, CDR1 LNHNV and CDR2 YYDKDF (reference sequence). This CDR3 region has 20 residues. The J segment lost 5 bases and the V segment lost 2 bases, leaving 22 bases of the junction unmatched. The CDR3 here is CATSRFTRGTGFSFGETQYF. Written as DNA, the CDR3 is TGTGCCACCAGCAGATTCACACGGGGGACAGGATTTTCTTTCGGGGAGACCCAGTACTTC.